The TCR beta chain described here comes from a study of blood T cell repertoires in COVID-19 (dated by TCRdb to 2019 to 2021). For the study in its entirety: Samples covering the acute and convalescent phases of COVID-19 were provided by collaborators in the United States, Italy and Spain. The material from the prospective study consisted of cDNA or gDNA derived from T cells, B-cell-depleted T cells, or PBMCs. Deeply sampled blood TCRbeta repertoires from subjects exposed to, actively infected with, or recovered from COVID-19 were included in the dataset. The repertoires were released in a freely available public database intended as a resource for research on the immune response to SARS-CoV-2. Samples were obtained from the ongoing ImmuneRACE study (first 160 participants) and from about 1,300 subjects provided by 6 global collaborators. Sample metadata almost always included a de-identified subject ID, COVID-19 status, age in years and sex. Where HLA class I and class II types were available, the types were taken from metadata supplied by the sample provider, not from assay-based typing. The investigation overall reported the following: The quantity of clinical and demographic metadata differed by source and by participant and was supplied without curation.

About this clone: Its antigen has not been determined. Per-base qualities were not stored, and no clone one base away is much larger. The sample carries other DNA sequences with the same CDR3.

The germline V gene (reference sequence) provides CDR1 SGHNT and CDR2 YYREEE. The cysteine opens and the phenylalanine closes a CDR3 of 15 amino acids. Only CDR3 DNA is held: 45 bases, read in frame from base 1. The V end gives up 4 bases and the J end 6 bases, leaving 3 bases in the junction not matched to a gene. TCRbeta CDR3 regions were amplified from genomic DNA using the immunoSEQ Assay, a bias-controlled multiplex PCR. The authors' pipeline ran thus. The number of nucleated cells in each sample was estimated from the amplification of reference gene primers within the assay. To quantify the absolute abundance of each unique TCRbeta CDR3 rearrangement, sequence reads were collapsed and filtered. For each sample, productive Simpson clonality was calculated as the square root of Simpson's diversity index across productive rearrangements. TCRdb holds this immuneACCESS table with in-frame rearrangements only. Some clones are missing; in checked studies, unresolved V genes explain under half, and the rest has no known cause. V and J calls and clone size are given by that table; D and trimming were obtained from the DNA. The sample yields about 210,000 clones; around 83% were counted once. 7.5% to 9% of the sample is in the top ten clones.

The collaborating institutions used their own protocols to collect whole blood in K2EDTA tubes. Collaborator samples were shipped for TCRbeta analysis as frozen whole blood, isolated PBMCs, or DNA extracted from either sample type. The sample taken for sequencing was peripheral blood. Recombination connected TRBV5-4 to TRBJ2-1; the central 14 bases match TRBD2. The sequence was collected from a woman in her fifties or sixties with acute or convalescent COVID-19. The nucleotides are TGTGCCAGCAGCCTCGGGACTAGCGGGAGCAATGAGCAGTTCTTC. It is translated as CASSLGTSGSNEQFF.